Shown below are 18 T cell receptor beta chains from a single sample sequenced in a study of blood T cell repertoires in COVID-19 (dated by TCRdb to about 2020). Library generation was performed with the immunoSEQ multiplex PCR assay. Sourced from immuneACCESS, this table was stored by TCRdb with only in-frame sequences that have V and J called. A share of the clones is absent; for the studies checked, an unresolved V gene accounts for under half, and the remainder has no known explanation. The table for this sample lists roughly 250,000 clones; roughly nine tenths of them were counted only once. About 6.9% of the sample rests with the top ten. The sequenced material came from PBMCs or T cells enriched from blood (not recorded which). The receptor set was obtained from a woman between 25 and 40 years old with acute COVID-19.

V gene TRBV2 combines with J gene TRBJ2-5; D unclear. Trimming removed 7 bases from V and 5 bases from J, with 17 bases in between. The germline gives CDR1 SNHLY, CDR2 FYNNEI. The CDR3 runs to 14 residues. The CDR3 reads CASTEDSFAETQYF. The DNA for the CDR3 is TGTGCCAGCACCGAGGATTCTTTTGCGGAGACCCAGTACTTC.

CDR3 bases: TGTGCCAGCAGCTTAACCAGGGGCGGCGAAAAACTGTTTTTT. Protein product: CASSLTRGGEKLFF. V usage is TRBV7-3 and J usage is TRBJ1-4; perhaps TRBD1 as D (6 bases). This CDR3 is 14 amino acids long. Germline V gene lookup returns CDR1 SGHTA and CDR2 FQGTGA. The ends were cut back, 0 bases at V and 8 bases at J, with 10 bases in the middle.

The rearrangement links TRBV28 to TRBJ1-1, with D hard to call. The CDR3 contains 14 residues. Deletions cut 4 bases from V and 1 base from J, with 10 bases between. Germline V gives CDR1 MDHEN, CDR2 SYDVKM. In DNA, the CDR3 is TGTGCCAGCAGTTCACCGCCGGGGAACACTGAAGCTTTCTTT. Translating it yields CASSSPPGNTEAFF.

J is TRBJ2-1 and V is TRBV18; D call uncertain. Germline CDR1 and CDR2: KGHSH and LQKENI. This CDR3 is 15 amino acids long. The V end lost 3 bases, the J end lost 1 base, and 10 bases lay between the germline ends. The CDR3 protein is CASSPTARSYNEQFF. CDR3 nucleotide sequence: TGTGCCAGCTCACCGACCGCGAGGTCCTACAATGAGCAGTTCTTC.

This rearrangement joins TRBV16 to TRBJ1-5; 7 bases fit TRBD1. Germline CDR1 is KGHSY and CDR2 is FQNENV. With 4 bases clipped from V and 6 bases from J, the junction kept 6 bases outside the gene matches. This CDR3 region has 14 residues. CDR3 loop: CASSRTTGRQPQHF. CDR3 DNA sequence: TGTGCCAGCAGCCGAACGACAGGGCGTCAGCCCCAGCATTTT.

This chain joins TRBV19 and TRBJ2-7; D is unresolved. CDR3 size: 13 residues. Germline assignment: CDR1 LNHDA and CDR2 SQIVND (reference sequence). With 3 bases removed from V and 4 bases from J, the gap between germline ends came to 10 bases. The CDR3 loop is CASSMAARYEQYF. The CDR3 bases are TGTGCCAGTAGTATGGCGGCAAGATACGAGCAGTACTTC.

The chain joins TRBV29-1 to TRBJ2-3, with no clear D. Deletions cut 3 bases from V and 1 base from J, with 14 bases between. From germline, CDR1 is SQVTM and CDR2 ANQGSEA. This CDR3 contains 15 residues. CDR3: CSVDLVPEGTDTQYF. Here the CDR3 DNA reads TGCAGCGTTGATCTCGTCCCAGAGGGCACAGATACGCAGTATTTT.

The count of this clone is one. CDR3 sequence: CASGLVWEPEQYF. The CDR3, as DNA: TGTGCTAGTGGTTTGGTATGGGAGCCCGAGCAGTACTTC. This rearrangement joins TRBV12-5 to TRBJ2-7; weak D call: TRBD2 (5 bases). Trimming stripped 0 bases from V and 6 bases from J, with 9 bases between. This CDR3 has 13 residues. CDR1 is LGHNT, CDR2 FRNRAP, per germline.

The chain uses TRBV10-2 and TRBJ2-3; 8 positions match TRBD2. The germline V gene has CDR1 WSHSY and CDR2 SAAADI. The trim removed 6 bases at V and 3 bases at J, leaving 8 bases unmatched. This CDR3 comprises 15 residues. The CDR3 spells CASRGGLGRTDTQYF. Written as DNA, the CDR3 is TGCGCCAGCAGGGGGGGACTAGGGAGGACAGATACGCAGTATTTT.

The chain combines TRBV5-1 with TRBJ1-4, with D perhaps TRBD1 (6 bases). The ends were cut back, 4 bases at V and 2 bases at J, with 15 bases in the middle. CDR3 size: 16 residues. The V gene's germline CDR1 is SGHRS and CDR2 YFSETQ. Here the CDR3 reads CASSKSGTHTNEKLFF. The CDR3 nucleotides read TGCGCCAGCAGCAAAAGCGGGACACACACTAATGAAAAACTGTTTTTT.

The rearrangement uses TRBV30 and TRBJ1-5, with a weak D call TRBD1 (5 bases). Germline CDR1 reads GTSNPN; CDR2 reads SVGIG (reference sequence). This CDR3 spans 15 amino acids. Trimming pared 2 bases from V and 5 bases from J, leaving 16 bases between. CDR3 nucleotide sequence: TGTGCCTGGAGTTACGGGGGTTCCGGATATCAGCCCCAGCATTTT. Amino acids: CAWSYGGSGYQPQHF.

Ten or more counts support this clone. The gene calls are TRBV5-6 and TRBJ1-1, with D unclear. This CDR3 is 13 amino acids long. Trimming removed 0 bases from V and 7 bases from J, with 10 bases in between. Germline-derived CDR1 and CDR2 are SGHDT and YYEEEE. The DNA for the CDR3 is TGTGCCAGCAGCTTGGGGAGGGTTGGTGAAGCTTTCTTT. Translation gives CASSLGRVGEAFF. The full variable domain, in which reference TRBV5-6 and TRBJ1-1 provide the parts outside the CDR3, is DAGVTQSPTHLIKTRGQQVTLRCSPKSGHDTVSWYQQALGQGPQFIFQYYEEEERQRGNFPDRFSGHQFPNYSSELNVNALLLGDSALYLCASSLGRVGEAFFGQGTRLTVV.

This clone came up once. The V call is TRBV9, the J call TRBJ2-5, with a weak D call TRBD2 (6 bases). This CDR3 is built from 15 residues. V lost 3 bases and J lost 9, with 21 bases in between. Germline CDR1 reads SGDLS; CDR2 reads YYNGEE. As DNA, the CDR3 is TGTGCCAGCAGCGCCCGGGACTCCTTTTCTAGGGCCCAGTACTTC. Its translation: CASSARDSFSRAQYF.

The rearrangement links TRBV24-1 to TRBJ2-1; no reliable D call. Trimming stripped 9 bases from V and 5 bases from J, with 16 bases between. Germline V gives CDR1 KGHDR, CDR2 SFDVKD. This CDR3 comprises 14 residues. CDR3 bases: TGTGCCACCGGATTAACGTTGGGCCACAATGAGCAGTTCTTC. This codes for CATGLTLGHNEQFF.

The chain recombines TRBV28 with TRBJ1-6, with TRBD1 matching 9 bases. Germline V lookup: CDR1 MDHEN, CDR2 SYDVKM. The CDR3 extends over 16 amino acids. Trimming cost V 4 bases and J 8 bases; bases outside gene matches: 9. CDR3 amino acids: CASSSPTGGRDSPLHF. The CDR3 DNA sequence: TGTGCCAGCAGTTCCCCCACAGGGGGCAGGGATTCACCCCTCCACTTT.

The chain employs TRBV5-6 and TRBJ2-1; possible D gene TRBD1, 5 bases. Between the trimmed V and J ends, which lost 2 bases and 7 bases, there was a span of 16 bases. Germline loops: CDR1 SGHDT, CDR2 YYEEEE. CDR3 length: 15 residues. The CDR3 sequence: CASSLGVGGGNEQFF. In DNA, the CDR3 is TGTGCCAGCAGCTTAGGGGTCGGTGGTGGGAATGAGCAGTTCTTC.

The table lists this clone with a few counts. The rearrangement links TRBV3-1 (or the pseudogene TRBV3-2) to TRBJ2-7, with a weak D call TRBD2 (5 bases). Trimming took off 1 base at V and 0 bases at J, with 13 bases between the two ends. CDR3 length: 16 residues. Germline-derived CDR1 and CDR2 are LGHDT and YNNKEL (reference sequence). CDR3 region: CASSQGRGPHSYEQYF. The CDR3 DNA is TGTGCCAGCAGCCAAGGTCGGGGTCCCCACTCCTACGAGCAGTACTTC.

The chain combines TRBV2 with TRBJ2-5; 12 bases agree with TRBD2. Germline assignment: CDR1 SNHLY and CDR2 FYNNEI. The length of the CDR3 is 16 residues. V trimming: 2 bases; J trimming: 3 bases; junction bases outside the gene matches: 4. The DNA for the CDR3 is TGTGCCAGCAGTGAAAGGCTAGCGGGGGGGAAAGAGACCCAGTACTTC. Encoded protein: CASSERLAGGKETQYF.